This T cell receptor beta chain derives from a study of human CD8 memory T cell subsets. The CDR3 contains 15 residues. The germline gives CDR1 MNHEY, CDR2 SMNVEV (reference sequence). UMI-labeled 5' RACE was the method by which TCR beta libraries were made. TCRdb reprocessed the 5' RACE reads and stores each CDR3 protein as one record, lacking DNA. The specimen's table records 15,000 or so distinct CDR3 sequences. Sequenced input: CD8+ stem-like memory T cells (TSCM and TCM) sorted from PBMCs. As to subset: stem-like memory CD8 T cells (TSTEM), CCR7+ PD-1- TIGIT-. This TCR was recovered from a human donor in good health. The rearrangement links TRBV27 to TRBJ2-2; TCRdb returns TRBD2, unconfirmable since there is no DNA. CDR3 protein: CASSYQGLNTGELFF.